The T cell receptor beta chain under discussion was sequenced for a study of cytomegalovirus exposure and HLA in healthy donors. V gave up 4 bases and J gave up 7 bases; unmatched junction bases: 10. Germline loops: CDR1 SGDLS, CDR2 YYNGEE. There are 15 residues in the CDR3. Vbeta (60) and Jbeta (13) primers were used in the PCR. Data came from immunoSEQ multiplex PCR; TCRdb stores just in-frame clones and leaves some out. The sample records under 150,000 clones, approximately 80% being singletons. With respect to this clone: Its antigen remains unknown.

Broader study findings: One variant, a missense change in DCLRE1C, was linked in a later analysis to TCR beta V- and J-gene trimming.

This clonotype was obtained from a man younger than 40 in good health and CMV-seropositive. The rearrangement links TRBV9 to TRBJ2-1, with 8 bases lining up with TRBD2. Sequencing was done on a sample of PBMCs. The CDR3 loop is CASSPQRERRNEQFF. Written as DNA, the CDR3 is TGTGCCAGCAGCCCCCAGCGGGAGCGGCGAAATGAGCAGTTCTTC.